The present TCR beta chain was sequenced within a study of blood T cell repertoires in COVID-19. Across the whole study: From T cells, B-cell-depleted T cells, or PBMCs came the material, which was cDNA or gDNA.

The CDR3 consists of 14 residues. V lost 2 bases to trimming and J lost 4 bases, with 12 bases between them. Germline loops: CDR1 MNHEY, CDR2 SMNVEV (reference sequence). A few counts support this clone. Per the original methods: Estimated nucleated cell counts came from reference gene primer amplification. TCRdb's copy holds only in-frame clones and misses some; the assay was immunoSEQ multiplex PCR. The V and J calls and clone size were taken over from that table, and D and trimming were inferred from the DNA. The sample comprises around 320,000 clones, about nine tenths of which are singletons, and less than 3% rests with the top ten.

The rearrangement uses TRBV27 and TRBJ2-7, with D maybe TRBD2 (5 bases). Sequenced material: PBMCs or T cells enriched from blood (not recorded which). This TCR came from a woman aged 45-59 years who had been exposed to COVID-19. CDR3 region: CASSLGRGGYEQYF. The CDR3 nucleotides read TGTGCCAGCAGTTTAGGTCGGGGTGGTTACGAGCAGTACTTC.